This T cell receptor (beta chain) was sequenced during a study of response to subunit inactivated influenza vaccine. Findings and limits, study-wide: Every seasonal influenza vaccination brings in few new T cells, the authors suggested.

V was shortened by 2 bases and J by 4 bases, with 8 bases between the two germline ends. The CDR3 is made up of 13 amino acids. TCRdb fed the RT-PCR reads into MiXCR, producing one record per CDR3 protein. The data hold 650,000 to 800,000 distinct CDR3 sequences, with approximately 15% observed a single time. As concerns this clonotype: Its antigen is as yet unknown.

The TCR was taken from a man in his fifties who received an inactivated influenza vaccine. This sample comprised PBMCs from blood, obtained 14 days before vaccination. This sequence joins TRBV12-3 or TRBV12-4 and TRBJ1-1, with a possible D match to TRBD1 (5 bases). DNA for the CDR3: TGTGCCAGCAGTTTAATAGGGGTCACTGAAGCTTTCTTT. Translating it yields CASSLIGVTEAFF.